This T cell receptor beta chain was identified during a study of T cells in Graves' hyperthyroidism and ophthalmopathy. Individuals with ophthalmopathy presented a Clinical Activity Score of at least 3, a NOSPECS grade of at least 4 and a duration under 3 months. Not enrolled were patients with uncontrolled infection, other autoimmune disease, pregnancy or lactation. To note about this clonotype: Antigen specificity is unknown.

CDR3 size: 17 residues. In germline, CDR1 is SGHTA, CDR2 FQGNSA. The V and J ends lost 1 base and 0 bases respectively, with 13 bases between them. Study-level findings and limits: A 13 V-J model separated ophthalmopathy from stable hyperthyroidism. Researchers found most expanded thyroid clonotypes above 0.001 in blood as well.

RNA transcripts were the template for amplifying TCR beta CDR3 regions. The HTBI primer set drove a first-round RT-PCR of the TCR CDR3. Via MiXCR, TCRdb re-called the multiplex PCR reads, giving one row per CDR3 protein. The table shows approximately 400,000 distinct CDR3 sequences, with around 18% occurring only once. Sequencing input: blood. This TCR came from a man between 18 and 29 years old with Graves' ophthalmopathy. This chain connects TRBV7-2 to TRBJ2-1; D uncertain. For the CDR3, the DNA is TGTGCCAGCAGCTTAGTTCCCTTACCGAGCTCCTACAATGAGCAGTTCTTC. Its translation is CASSLVPLPSSYNEQFF.